This TCR beta chain originates from a study of identical twins (dated by TCRdb to 2015 to 2016). Describing the broader study: To test whether fetal clonotypes persist, this study deep-sequenced TCR alpha and beta repertoires from monozygotic twins, from unrelated adults of various ages, and from cord blood. To rule out contamination, the twin experiments were replicated at different times with different library preparation protocols. The paper as a whole reports these results and caveats: In monozygotic twins, recombination models systematically underestimated out-of-frame TCR alpha sharing, but the models matched the sharing seen between unrelated individuals. The excess sharing between twins in beta out-of-frame sequences was weaker because fewer shared sequences reduced the signal-to-noise ratio. Compared with coincidental sharing between unrelated individuals, out-of-frame TCR alpha sequences shared between twins had an excess of sequences with low generation probability. Conclusions relied on cross-sectional statistical analysis, since the same donors could not be followed over many years. Invariant T cells such as MAIT and iNKT could partly confound zero-insertion analyses, though diverse VJ usage argued against this for most clonotypes. Fewer insertions were carried by abundant cord blood beta clonotypes; a weaker similar trend was observed in young adult naive repertoires, while no such trend was observed in memory repertoires.

About this clonotype itself: Its specific antigen is unknown. No clone much larger than this one lies a single base away; base qualities are absent.

To prepare the library, 5' RACE was applied. The sample was run on an Illumina HiSeq 2000. Template switching introduced a universal primer binding site; the final cDNA contained a unique molecular identifier, enabling accurate counting of TCR cDNA molecules. Specific primers in the conserved constant-segment region were used to synthesize first-strand cDNA for TCR alpha and beta chains. To control for contamination, every cDNA library was double barcoded, receiving both a SMART-Mk sample barcode and Illumina barcodes. TruSeq adapter sequences along with Illumina sample barcodes were introduced in two successive PCR steps. TCR alpha and beta cDNA libraries were sequenced on the Illumina HiSeq platform with custom primers. Per the source publication's procedure: Unique molecular identifiers were extracted from raw reads with MiGEC, and CDR3 positions were determined with MiXCR. Recombination models were inferred per individual with the repgenHMM and IGoR tools using an EM algorithm. The tcR package in R was used for shared clonotype analysis, with sharing normalized by the product of cloneset sizes. To study raw recombination free of thymic and clonal selection effects, out-of-frame nonproductive sequences were analyzed. Using fastp at Q25 and MiXCR, TCRdb reprocessed the public reads and kept productive beta chains. A single entry per CDR3 protein holds the most common genes and DNA from its merged rows. V and J calls and clone size were set by TCRdb, not the authors. The sample yields some 570,000 distinct CDR3 sequences; about 22% were counted once. The ten top clones hold approximately 0.5% of the sample.

Taken from the germline V gene, the CDR1 and CDR2 loops are SGHVS and FQNEAQ. Including the terminal cysteine and phenylalanine, the CDR3 comprises 13 residues. Only the CDR3 portion is preserved as DNA: 39 bases, with reading frame beginning at the first base. Trimming at the junction amounts to 1 base on V and 7 bases on J, and the germline ends lie 9 bases apart. Every donor in the study was a healthy Caucasian. The twin cohort comprised three pairs of female monozygotic twins, all aged roughly 18 to 29 years. CD4+ and CD8+ T cell populations were isolated with positive isolation kits from Invitrogen. These data were also reused for a study on yellow fever vaccine responses in identical twins. Taken from the second paper: The T cell response to vaccination in identical twins was reported by the authors to appear partly convergent and partly personalized. In the study, vaccine-responding T cell clones were precisely tracked in identical twins.

The clonotype was recovered from a woman younger than 30 in good health. The chain is made from TRBV7-8 and TRBJ2-3, with the D gene uncertain. The sequencing sample was made of CD4+ T cells sorted from blood. The CDR3 protein is CASSLGQTHTQYF. The nucleotide sequence reads as follows: TGTGCCAGCAGCTTAGGTCAGACCCATACGCAGTATTTT.